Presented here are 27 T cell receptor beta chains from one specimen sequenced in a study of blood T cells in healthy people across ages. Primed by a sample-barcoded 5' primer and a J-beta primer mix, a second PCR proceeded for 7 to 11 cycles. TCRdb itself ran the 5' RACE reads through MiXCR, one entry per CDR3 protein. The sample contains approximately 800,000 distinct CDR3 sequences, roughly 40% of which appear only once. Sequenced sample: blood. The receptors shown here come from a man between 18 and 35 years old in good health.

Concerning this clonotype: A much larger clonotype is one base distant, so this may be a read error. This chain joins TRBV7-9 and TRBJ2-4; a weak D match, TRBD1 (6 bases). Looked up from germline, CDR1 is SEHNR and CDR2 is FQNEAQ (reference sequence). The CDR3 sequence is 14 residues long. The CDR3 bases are TGTGCCAGCAGCTACCCCTCGACAGGTGACATTCGGTACTTC. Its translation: CASSYPSTGDIRYF.

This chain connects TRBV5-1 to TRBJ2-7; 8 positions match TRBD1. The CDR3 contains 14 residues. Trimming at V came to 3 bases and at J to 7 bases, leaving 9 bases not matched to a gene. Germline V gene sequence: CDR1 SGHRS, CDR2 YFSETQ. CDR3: CASSSQGANEEQYF. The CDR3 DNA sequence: TGCGCCAGCAGCTCGCAGGGGGCTAATGAAGAGCAGTACTTC.

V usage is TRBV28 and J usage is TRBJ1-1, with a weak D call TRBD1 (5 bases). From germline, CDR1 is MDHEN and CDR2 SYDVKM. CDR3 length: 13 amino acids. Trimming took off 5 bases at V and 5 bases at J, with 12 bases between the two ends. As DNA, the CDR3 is TGTGCCAGCAGTAGCAGGGCTGGTACTGAAGCTTTCTTT. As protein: CASSSRAGTEAFF.

This CDR3 is CAIRADNQPQHF. Written as DNA, the CDR3 is TGTGCCATCAGGGCTGACAATCAGCCCCAGCATTTT. The rearrangement uses TRBV10-3 and TRBJ1-5; no clear D. The germline gives CDR1 ENHRY, CDR2 SYGVKD. This CDR3 has 12 residues. V was cut by 6 bases and J by 3 bases, with 6 bases left in between.

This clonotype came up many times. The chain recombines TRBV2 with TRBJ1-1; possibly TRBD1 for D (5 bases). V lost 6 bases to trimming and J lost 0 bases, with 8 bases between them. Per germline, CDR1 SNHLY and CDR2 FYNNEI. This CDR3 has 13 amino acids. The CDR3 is CASSSTVNTEAFF. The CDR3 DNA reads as TGTGCCAGCAGCTCGACAGTGAACACTGAAGCTTTCTTT.

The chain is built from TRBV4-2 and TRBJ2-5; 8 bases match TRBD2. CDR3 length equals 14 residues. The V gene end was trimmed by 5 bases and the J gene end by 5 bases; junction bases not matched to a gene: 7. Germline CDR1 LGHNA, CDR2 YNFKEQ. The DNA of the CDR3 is TGTGCCAGCAGCGCCTCGGGGGGGATGGAGACCCAGTACTTC. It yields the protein CASSASGGMETQYF.

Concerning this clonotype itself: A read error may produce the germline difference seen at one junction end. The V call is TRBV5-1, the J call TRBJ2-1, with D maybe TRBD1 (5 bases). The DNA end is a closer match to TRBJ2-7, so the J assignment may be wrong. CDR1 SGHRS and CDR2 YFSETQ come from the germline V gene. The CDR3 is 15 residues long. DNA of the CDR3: TGCGCCAGCAACTTGGATGGACATTCCTACAATGAGCAGTACTTC. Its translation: CASNLDGHSYNEQYF.

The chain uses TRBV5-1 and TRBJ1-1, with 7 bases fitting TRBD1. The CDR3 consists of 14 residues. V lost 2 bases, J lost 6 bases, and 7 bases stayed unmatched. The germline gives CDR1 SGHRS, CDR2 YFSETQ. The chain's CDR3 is CASSFQGDGSEAFF. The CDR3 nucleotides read TGCGCCAGCAGCTTCCAGGGGGATGGCTCTGAAGCTTTCTTT.

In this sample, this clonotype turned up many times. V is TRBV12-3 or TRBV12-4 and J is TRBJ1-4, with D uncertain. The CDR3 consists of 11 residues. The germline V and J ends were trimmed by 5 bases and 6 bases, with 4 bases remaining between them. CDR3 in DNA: TGTGCCAGCAGTCTTGATGAAAAACTGTTTTTT. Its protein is CASSLDEKLFF.

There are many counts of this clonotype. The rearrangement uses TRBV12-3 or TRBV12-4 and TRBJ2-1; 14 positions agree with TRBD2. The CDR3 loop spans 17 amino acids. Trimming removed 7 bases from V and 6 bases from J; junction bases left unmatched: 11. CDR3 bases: TGTGCCAGCACTTTGGGACTAGCGGGGGACGTGGTCAATGAGCAGTTCTTC. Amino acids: CASTLGLAGDVVNEQFF.

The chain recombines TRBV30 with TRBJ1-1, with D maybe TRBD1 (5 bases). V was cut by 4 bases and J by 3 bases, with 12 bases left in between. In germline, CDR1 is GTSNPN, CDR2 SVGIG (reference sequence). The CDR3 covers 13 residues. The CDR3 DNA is TGTGCCTGGAATGGGCAGGGTCACACTGAAGCTTTCTTT. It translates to CAWNGQGHTEAFF.

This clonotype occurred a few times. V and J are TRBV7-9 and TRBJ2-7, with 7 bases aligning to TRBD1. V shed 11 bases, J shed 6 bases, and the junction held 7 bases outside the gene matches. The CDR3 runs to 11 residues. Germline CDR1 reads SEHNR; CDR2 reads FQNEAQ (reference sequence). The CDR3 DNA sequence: TGTGCCTCAGAGACAGGGTCCGAGCAGTACTTC. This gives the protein CASETGSEQYF.

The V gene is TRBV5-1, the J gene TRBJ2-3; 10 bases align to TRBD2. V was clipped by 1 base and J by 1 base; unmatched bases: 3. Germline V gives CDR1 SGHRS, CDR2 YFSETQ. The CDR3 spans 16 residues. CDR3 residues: CASSLPGLARTDTQYF. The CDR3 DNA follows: TGCGCCAGCAGCTTGCCGGGACTAGCGCGCACAGATACGCAGTATTTT.

CDR3 residues: CSAPLGNQNTEAFF. CDR3 nucleotide sequence: TGCAGTGCCCCGCTAGGAAACCAGAACACTGAAGCTTTCTTT. The V call is TRBV20-1, the J call TRBJ1-1, with D uncertain. Trimming pared 6 bases from V and 1 base from J, leaving 15 bases between. The CDR3 sequence is 14 residues long. The germline V gene has CDR1 DFQATT and CDR2 SNEGSKA (reference sequence).

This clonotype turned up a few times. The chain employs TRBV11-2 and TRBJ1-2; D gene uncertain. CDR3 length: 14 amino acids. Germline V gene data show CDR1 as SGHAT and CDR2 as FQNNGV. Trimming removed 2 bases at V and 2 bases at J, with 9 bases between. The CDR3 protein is CASSLIGGNYGYTF. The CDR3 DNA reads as TGTGCCAGCAGCTTAATCGGCGGCAACTATGGCTACACCTTC.

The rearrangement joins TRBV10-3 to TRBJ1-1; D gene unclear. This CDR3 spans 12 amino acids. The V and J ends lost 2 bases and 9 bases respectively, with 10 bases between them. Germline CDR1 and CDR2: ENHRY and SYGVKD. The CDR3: CAISEDPLKAFF. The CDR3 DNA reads TGTGCCATCAGTGAGGATCCTTTAAAAGCTTTCTTT.

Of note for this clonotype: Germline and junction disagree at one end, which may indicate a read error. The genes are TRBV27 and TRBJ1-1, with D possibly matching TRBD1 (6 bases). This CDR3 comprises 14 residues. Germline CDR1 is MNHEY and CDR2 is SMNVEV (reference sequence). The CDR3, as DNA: TGTGCCAGCAGTTCAGGGGCCACGAACACTGAAGCTTTATTT. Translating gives CASSSGATNTEALF.

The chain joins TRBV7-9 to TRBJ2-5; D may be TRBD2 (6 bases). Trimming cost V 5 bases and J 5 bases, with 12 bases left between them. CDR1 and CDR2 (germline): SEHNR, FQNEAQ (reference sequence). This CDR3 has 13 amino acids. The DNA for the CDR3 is TGTGCCAGCAGCCCCTTAGCGGCGGAGACCCAGTACTTC. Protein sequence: CASSPLAAETQYF.

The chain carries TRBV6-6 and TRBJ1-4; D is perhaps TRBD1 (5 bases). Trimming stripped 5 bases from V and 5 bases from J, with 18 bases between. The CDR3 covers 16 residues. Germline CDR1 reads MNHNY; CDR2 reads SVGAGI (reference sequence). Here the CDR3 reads CASSQEFRDQNEKLFF. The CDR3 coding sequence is TGTGCCAGCAGTCAAGAATTCCGGGACCAAAATGAAAAACTGTTTTTT.

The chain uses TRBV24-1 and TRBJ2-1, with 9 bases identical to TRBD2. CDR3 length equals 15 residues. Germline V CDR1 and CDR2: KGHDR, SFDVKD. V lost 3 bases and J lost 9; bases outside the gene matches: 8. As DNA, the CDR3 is TGTGCCACCAGTGATCGAGCTAGCGGGAAGGGTGAGCAGTTCTTC. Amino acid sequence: CATSDRASGKGEQFF.

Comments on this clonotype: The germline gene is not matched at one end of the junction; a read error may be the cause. The CDR3 sequence: CSARDGYRDDSPPHF. The CDR3 DNA is TGCAGTGCTAGAGATGGGTACAGGGACGATTCACCCCCCCACTTT. V gene TRBV20-1 combines with J gene TRBJ1-6; a weak D match, TRBD1 (6 bases). Germline values: CDR1 DFQATT, CDR2 SNEGSKA (reference sequence). The CDR3 has 15 amino acids.

The CDR3 here is CASSTGFGGRETQYF. DNA of the CDR3: TGCGCCAGCAGCACTGGGTTCGGGGGGCGAGAGACCCAGTACTTC. The rearrangement uses TRBV5-1 and TRBJ2-5; tentative D call: TRBD2 (7 bases). This CDR3 is built from 15 residues. CDR1 is SGHRS, CDR2 YFSETQ, per germline. V was cut by 4 bases and J by 4 bases, with 17 bases left in between.

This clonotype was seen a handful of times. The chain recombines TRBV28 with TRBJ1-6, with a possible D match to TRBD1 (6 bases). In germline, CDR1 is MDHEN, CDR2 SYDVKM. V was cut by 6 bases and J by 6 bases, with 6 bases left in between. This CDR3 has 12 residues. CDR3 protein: CASRDSNSPLHF. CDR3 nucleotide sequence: TGTGCCAGCAGGGACAGTAATTCACCCCTCCACTTT.

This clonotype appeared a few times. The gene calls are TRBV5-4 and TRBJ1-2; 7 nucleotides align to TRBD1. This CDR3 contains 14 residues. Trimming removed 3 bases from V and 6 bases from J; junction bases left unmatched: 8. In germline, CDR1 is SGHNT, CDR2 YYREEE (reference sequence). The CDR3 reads CASSWSGGGHGYTF. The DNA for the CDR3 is TGTGCCAGCAGCTGGTCCGGAGGGGGCCATGGCTACACCTTC.

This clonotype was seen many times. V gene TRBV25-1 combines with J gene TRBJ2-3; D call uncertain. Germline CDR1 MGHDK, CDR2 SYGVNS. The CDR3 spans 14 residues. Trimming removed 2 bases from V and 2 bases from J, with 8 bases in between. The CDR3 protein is CASSEVRFTDTQYF. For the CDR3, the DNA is TGTGCCAGCAGTGAAGTGCGATTCACAGATACGCAGTATTTT. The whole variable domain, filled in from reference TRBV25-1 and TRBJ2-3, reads EADIYQTPRYLVIGTGKKITLECSQTMGHDKMYWYQQDPGMELHLIHYSYGVNSTEKGDLSSESTVSRIRTEHFPLTLESARPSHTSQYLCASSEVRFTDTQYFGPGTRLTVL.

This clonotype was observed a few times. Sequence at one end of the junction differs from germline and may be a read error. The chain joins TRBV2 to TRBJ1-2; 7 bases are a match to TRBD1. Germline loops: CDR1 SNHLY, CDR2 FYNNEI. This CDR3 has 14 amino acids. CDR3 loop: CASSEETGNYGYTF. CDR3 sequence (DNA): TGTGCCAGCAGCGAAGAGACAGGGAACTATGGCTACACCTTC.

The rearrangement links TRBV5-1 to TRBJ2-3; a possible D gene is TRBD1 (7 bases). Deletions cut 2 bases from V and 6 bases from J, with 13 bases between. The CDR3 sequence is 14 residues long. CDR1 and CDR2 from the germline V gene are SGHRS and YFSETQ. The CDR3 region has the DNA TGCGCCAGCAGCTTTATGACAGGGAGGGATACGCAGTATTTT. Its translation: CASSFMTGRDTQYF.